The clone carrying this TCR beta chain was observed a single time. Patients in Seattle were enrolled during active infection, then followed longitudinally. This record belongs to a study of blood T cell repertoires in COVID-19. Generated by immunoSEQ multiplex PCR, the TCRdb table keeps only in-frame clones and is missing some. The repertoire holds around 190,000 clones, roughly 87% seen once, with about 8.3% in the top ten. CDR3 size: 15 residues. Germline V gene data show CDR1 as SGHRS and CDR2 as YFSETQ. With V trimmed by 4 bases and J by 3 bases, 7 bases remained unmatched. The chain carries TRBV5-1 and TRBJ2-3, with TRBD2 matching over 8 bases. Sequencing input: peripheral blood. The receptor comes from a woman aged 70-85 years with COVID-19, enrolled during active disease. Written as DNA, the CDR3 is TGCGCCAGCAGCCGGAGCGGGAGTACGACAGATACGCAGTATTTT. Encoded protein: CASSRSGSTTDTQYF.